The 28 T cell receptor beta chains below all came from one sample that was sequenced in a study of identical twins. TCRdb used MiXCR to reprocess the 5' RACE reads, holding one entry per CDR3 protein. The sample lists hundreds of thousands of distinct CDR3 sequences, roughly 8% occurring once. The data also belong to a second study, concerning yellow fever vaccine responses in identical twins.

The sample was PBMCs. These receptors were obtained from a woman under 30 in good health.

There are many counts of this clonotype. The rearrangement links TRBV2 to TRBJ2-1, with 9 bases matching TRBD1. Germline CDR1 and CDR2: SNHLY and FYNNEI. V shed 6 bases, J shed 4 bases, and the junction held 1 base outside the gene matches. This CDR3 has 13 amino acids. CDR3 nucleotides: TGTGCCAGCAGGGGACAGGGATACAATGAGCAGTTCTTC. Protein product: CASRGQGYNEQFF.

This sequence joins TRBV7-2 and TRBJ2-7; 7 bases map to TRBD1. J lost 3 bases, V lost 1 base, and 6 bases had no gene match. The germline V gene encodes CDR1 SGHTA and CDR2 FQGNSA. CDR3 size: 15 residues. CDR3 in DNA: TGTGCCAGCAGCTTAGGGTTGAGACAGGGCTACGAGCAGTACTTC. It is translated as CASSLGLRQGYEQYF.

The V gene is TRBV6-1, the J gene TRBJ2-1, with unresolved D. V lost 4 bases to trimming and J lost 12 bases, with 13 bases between them. Looked up from germline, CDR1 is MNHNS and CDR2 is SASEGT. The CDR3 sequence is 12 residues long. The chain's CDR3 is CASSAVRVGQFF. DNA of the CDR3: TGTGCCAGCAGTGCAGTCCGGGTAGGGCAGTTCTTC.

The CDR3 DNA is TGTGCCAGCAGCTTCCGGACCATGGAAGAGCAGTACTTC. As protein: CASSFRTMEEQYF. The V gene is TRBV7-9, the J gene TRBJ2-7; no definite D call. This CDR3 contains 13 residues. Trimming stripped 3 bases from V and 7 bases from J, with 13 bases between. Germline V CDR1 and CDR2: SEHNR, FQNEAQ (reference sequence). The whole variable domain, filled in from reference TRBV7-9 and TRBJ2-7, reads DTGVSQNPRHKITKRGQNVTFRCDPISEHNRLYWYRQTLGQGPEFLTYFQNEAQLEKSRLLSDRFSAERPKGSFSTLEIQRTEQGDSAMYLCASSFRTMEEQYFGPGTRLTVT.

This clonotype was detected a few times. The gene calls are TRBV2 and TRBJ2-7; D is tentatively TRBD1 or TRBD2 (6 bases each). CDR3 length: 14 residues. The ends were cut back, 1 base at V and 6 bases at J, with 13 bases in the middle. Germline CDR1 SNHLY, CDR2 FYNNEI. The CDR3: CASSEEGGYLEQYF. CDR3 bases: TGTGCCAGCAGTGAAGAGGGGGGATATCTCGAGCAGTACTTC.

This clonotype was picked up many times. V usage is TRBV20-1 and J usage is TRBJ1-5, with D perhaps matching TRBD1 (5 bases). This CDR3 is 17 amino acids long. Between the trimmed V and J ends, which lost 0 bases and 1 base, there was a span of 16 bases. Per germline, CDR1 DFQATT and CDR2 SNEGSKA (reference sequence). DNA for the CDR3: TGCAGTGCTAGAGATCTACAAAGGGCAGGGAGCAATCAGCCCCAGCATTTT. It encodes CSARDLQRAGSNQPQHF.

This clonotype was observed a handful of times. This chain joins TRBV19 and TRBJ2-5, with D perhaps being TRBD1 or TRBD2 (5 bases each). Trimming shortened V by 10 bases and J by 1 base, and 10 bases separated the two germline ends. The CDR3 has 12 amino acids. The germline V gene has CDR1 LNHDA and CDR2 SQIVND (reference sequence). The DNA of the CDR3 is TGTGCCACCGGGACGGTCCAAGAGACCCAGTACTTC. Encoded protein: CATGTVQETQYF.

J is TRBJ2-7 and V is TRBV19, with D perhaps assigned TRBD1 or TRBD2 (6 bases each). CDR3 length: 14 residues. CDR1 is LNHDA, CDR2 SQIVND, per germline (reference sequence). V was cut by 7 bases and J by 3 bases, with 16 bases left in between. CDR3 protein: CASNTGADNYEQYF. In DNA form, the CDR3 reads TGTGCCAGTAACACGGGGGCCGACAACTACGAGCAGTACTTC.

At least ten counts were recorded for this clonotype. The chain joins TRBV11-2 to TRBJ2-7; the match to TRBD1 covers 8 bases. The CDR3 extends over 15 amino acids. Per the germline V gene, CDR1 is SGHAT and CDR2 is FQNNGV. V was clipped by 2 bases and J by 3 bases; unmatched bases: 6. The CDR3 spells CASSLLGQGLYEQYF. Written as DNA, the CDR3 is TGTGCCAGCAGCTTACTCGGACAGGGCCTCTACGAGCAGTACTTC.

The CDR3 region has the DNA TGCGCCAGCAGCGAACCCCTCGCCTACGAGCAGTACTTC. Translated, it gives CASSEPLAYEQYF. The chain couples TRBV5-1 to TRBJ2-7, with no clear D. CDR1 is SGHRS and CDR2 is YFSETQ in the germline V gene. The CDR3 consists of 13 residues. V gave up 4 bases and J gave up 2 bases, with 10 bases separating them.

This clonotype was observed a few times. This chain joins TRBV7-2 and TRBJ2-3; TRBD1 or TRBD2 may be the D gene (5 bases each). The germline V gene has CDR1 SGHTA and CDR2 FQGNSA. The CDR3 spans 16 residues. V lost 1 base, J lost 0 bases, and 11 bases lay in between. This CDR3 is CASSLEGTLSTDTQYF. The CDR3 DNA is TGTGCCAGCAGCTTAGAAGGGACCCTGAGCACAGATACGCAGTATTTT.

V is TRBV6-2 or TRBV6-3 and J is TRBJ2-7; 12 nucleotides align to TRBD2. J gave up 3 bases and V 1 base, and 1 base lay outside the gene matches. This CDR3 spans 15 amino acids. Germline CDR1 MNHEY, CDR2 SVGEGT. The CDR3 nucleotides are TGTGCCAGCAGTTACTGGACTAGCGGGAACTACGAGCAGTACTTC. The encoded protein is CASSYWTSGNYEQYF.

The table lists this clonotype with a few counts. DNA for the CDR3: TGTGCCAGCAGTGAGGTGCCCGGGGAGCTGTTTTTT. Translation gives CASSEVPGELFF. The rearrangement uses TRBV2 and TRBJ2-2; no clear D. The CDR3 totals 12 residues. In germline, CDR1 is SNHLY, CDR2 FYNNEI. V was clipped by 3 bases and J by 6 bases, with 5 bases between them.

In its sample, this clonotype was seen a few times. The genes are TRBV6-2 or TRBV6-3 and TRBJ2-2; D is perhaps TRBD1 (5 bases). The CDR3 covers 15 residues. Trimming removed 6 bases from V and 1 base from J, with 12 bases in between. Germline assignment: CDR1 MNHEY and CDR2 SVGEGT. In DNA form, the CDR3 reads TGTGCCAGCAGGCCGACAGACTTGAACACCGGGGAGCTGTTTTTT. This sequence encodes CASRPTDLNTGELFF.

This chain joins TRBV28 and TRBJ1-3, with TRBD1 as a possible D gene (5 bases). Looked up from germline, CDR1 is MDHEN and CDR2 is SYDVKM. Trimming pared 3 bases from V and 0 bases from J, leaving 9 bases between. The CDR3 has 15 residues. The CDR3 nucleotides are TGTGCCAGCAGTTTCCGGGGGTCCTCTGGAAACACCATATATTTT. Translated: CASSFRGSSGNTIYF.

This clonotype was seen a handful of times. This chain links TRBV6-5 with TRBJ2-3, with a tentative D call TRBD2 (5 bases). CDR1 is MNHEY and CDR2 is SVGAGI in the germline V gene. Trimming took 2 bases from V and 2 from J, leaving 11 bases between them. CDR3 length: 15 residues. CDR3 in amino acids: CASSYGGGTTDTQYF. CDR3 in DNA: TGTGCCAGCAGTTACGGTGGAGGAACCACAGATACGCAGTATTTT.

This clonotype turned up a few times. J is TRBJ2-2 and V is TRBV20-1; 8 bases line up with TRBD2. CDR1 is DFQATT and CDR2 is SNEGSKA in the germline V gene (reference sequence). The CDR3 is 17 amino acids. The V segment lost 0 bases and the J segment 0 bases; nucleotides outside the gene matches: 6. The CDR3 loop reads CSARDRLAGTNTGELFF. The DNA of the CDR3 is TGCAGTGCTAGAGATCGATTAGCGGGGACGAACACCGGGGAGCTGTTTTTT.

At least ten counts were recorded for this clonotype. The J gene is TRBJ2-7, the V gene TRBV18, with TRBD1 identical over 10 bases. Germline CDR1 reads KGHSH; CDR2 reads LQKENI. CDR3 size: 14 residues. Trimming took 5 bases from V and 7 from J; bases not matched to a gene: 8. The CDR3 protein is CASSAGTGAGEQYF. For the CDR3, the DNA is TGTGCCAGCTCAGCCGGGACAGGGGCAGGGGAGCAGTACTTC.

A few counts support this clonotype. The rearrangement links TRBV7-9 to TRBJ2-1; D not certain. V lost 3 bases, J lost 0 bases, and 9 bases lay in between. From germline, CDR1 is SEHNR and CDR2 FQNEAQ (reference sequence). This CDR3 region has 15 residues. The CDR3 here is CASSLAQGSYNEQFF. DNA for the CDR3: TGTGCCAGCAGCTTGGCCCAAGGCTCCTACAATGAGCAGTTCTTC. Using reference TRBV7-9 and TRBJ2-1 for the parts outside the CDR3, the full variable domain is DTGVSQNPRHKITKRGQNVTFRCDPISEHNRLYWYRQTLGQGPEFLTYFQNEAQLEKSRLLSDRFSAERPKGSFSTLEIQRTEQGDSAMYLCASSLAQGSYNEQFFGPGTRLTVL.

This clonotype was seen a handful of times. V gene TRBV12-3 or TRBV12-4 combines with J gene TRBJ2-3, with 8 bases aligning to TRBD1. The CDR3 is 15 residues long. With 6 bases clipped from V and 4 bases from J, the junction kept 9 bases outside the gene matches. CDR3 DNA: TGTGCCAGCAGCCGCGACAGGGGTGGGTCAGATACGCAGTATTTT. It encodes CASSRDRGGSDTQYF.

The chain uses TRBV7-9 and TRBJ1-1; D is undetermined. The CDR3 runs to 15 residues. Trimming cost V 3 bases and J 4 bases, with 15 bases left between them. The germline V gene has CDR1 SEHNR and CDR2 FQNEAQ (reference sequence). CDR3 sequence: CASSLVEGRSTEAFF. The DNA for the CDR3 is TGTGCCAGCAGCTTGGTGGAGGGCCGGAGCACTGAAGCTTTCTTT.

The rearrangement uses TRBV20-1 and TRBJ1-4; D is uncertain. The V gene lost 0 bases and the J gene lost 5 bases, with 13 bases spanning the gap. The germline V gene encodes CDR1 DFQATT and CDR2 SNEGSKA (reference sequence). The CDR3 covers 15 residues. The CDR3 is CSAREIGELNEKLFF. CDR3 nucleotide sequence: TGCAGTGCTAGAGAGATCGGGGAACTAAATGAAAAACTGTTTTTT.

This chain connects TRBV20-1 to TRBJ2-7, with D unclear. This CDR3 has 14 residues. The V gene lost 2 bases and the J gene lost 0 bases, with 11 bases spanning the gap. Germline CDR1 is DFQATT and CDR2 is SNEGSKA (reference sequence). DNA of the CDR3: TGCAGTGCTAGAAATACCGGCCGCTCCTACGAGCAGTACTTC. This gives the protein CSARNTGRSYEQYF.

The CDR3 here is CAWSDRAGVPFF. CDR3 bases: TGTGCCTGGAGTGATAGGGCAGGGGTCCCGTTCTTC. The chain employs TRBV30 and TRBJ2-1; possible D gene TRBD1, 6 bases. The V gene's germline CDR1 is GTSNPN and CDR2 SVGIG (reference sequence). The V end lost 1 base, the J end lost 15 bases, and 16 bases lay between the germline ends. This CDR3 comprises 12 residues.

This clonotype showed up just a few times. The chain is built from TRBV28 and TRBJ2-2; tentative D call: TRBD1 (6 bases). The germline V gene encodes CDR1 MDHEN and CDR2 SYDVKM. The CDR3 is 15 amino acids. The V end was cut by 7 bases, the J end by 2 bases, with 14 bases between. The CDR3 protein is CASTPHRANTGELFF. The CDR3 nucleotides are TGTGCCAGCACCCCCCACAGGGCCAACACCGGGGAGCTGTTTTTT.

This rearrangement joins TRBV15 to TRBJ1-5; D is possibly TRBD1 (6 bases). The CDR3 spans 15 residues. Trimming removed 1 base from V and 4 bases from J, with 11 bases in between. Germline CDR1 reads LNHNV; CDR2 reads YYDKDF (reference sequence). The CDR3 DNA is TGTGCCACCAGCAGAGTCCCAGGGGCGAATCAGCCCCAGCATTTT. Translation gives CATSRVPGANQPQHF.

This chain joins TRBV7-3 and TRBJ2-7; D tentatively reads TRBD1 or TRBD2 (5 bases each). Germline CDR1 SGHTA, CDR2 FQGTGA. V lost 3 bases and J 2 bases, leaving 20 bases between the germline ends. The CDR3 is 17 residues long. DNA for the CDR3: TGTGCCAGCAGCTTCGGGGCCCCGGGCGACCGGACCTACGAGCAGTACTTC. Translated: CASSFGAPGDRTYEQYF.

The chain has TRBV25-1 and TRBJ1-1, with a weak D call TRBD1 (6 bases). Germline V lookup: CDR1 MGHDK, CDR2 SYGVNS. V was pared by 2 bases and J by 6 bases, with 16 bases between. The CDR3 extends over 15 amino acids. The CDR3 loop is CASSERRGGTPEAFF. CDR3 nucleotide sequence: TGTGCCAGCAGTGAACGGAGGGGGGGTACGCCTGAAGCTTTCTTT.